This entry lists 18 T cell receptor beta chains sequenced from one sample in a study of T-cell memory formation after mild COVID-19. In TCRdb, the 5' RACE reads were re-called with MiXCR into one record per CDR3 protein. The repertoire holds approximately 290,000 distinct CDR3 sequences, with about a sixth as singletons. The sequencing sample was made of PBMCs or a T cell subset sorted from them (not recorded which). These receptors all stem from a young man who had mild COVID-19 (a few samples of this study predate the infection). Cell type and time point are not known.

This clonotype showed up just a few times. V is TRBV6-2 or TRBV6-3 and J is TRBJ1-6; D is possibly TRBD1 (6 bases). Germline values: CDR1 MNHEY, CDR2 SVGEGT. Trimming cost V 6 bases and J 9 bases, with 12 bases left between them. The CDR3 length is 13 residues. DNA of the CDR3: TGTGCCAGCAGCACCGGGACAAGTTCACCCCTCCACTTT. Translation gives CASSTGTSSPLHF.

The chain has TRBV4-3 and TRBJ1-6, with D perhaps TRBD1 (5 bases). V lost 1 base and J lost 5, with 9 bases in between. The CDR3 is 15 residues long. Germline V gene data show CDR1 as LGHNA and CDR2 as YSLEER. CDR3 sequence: CASSQVVTDNSPLHF. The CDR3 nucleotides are TGCGCCAGCAGCCAAGTCGTGACAGATAATTCACCCCTCCACTTT.

The CDR3 reads CSARDLGTGTTDTQYF. CDR3 DNA sequence: TGCAGTGCTAGAGATCTTGGGACAGGGACCACAGATACGCAGTATTTT. The chain recombines TRBV20-1 with TRBJ2-3; TRBD1 matches 9 bases. V was pared by 0 bases and J by 2 bases, with 6 bases of the junction left unmatched. The CDR3 totals 16 residues. Germline V gives CDR1 DFQATT, CDR2 SNEGSKA (reference sequence).

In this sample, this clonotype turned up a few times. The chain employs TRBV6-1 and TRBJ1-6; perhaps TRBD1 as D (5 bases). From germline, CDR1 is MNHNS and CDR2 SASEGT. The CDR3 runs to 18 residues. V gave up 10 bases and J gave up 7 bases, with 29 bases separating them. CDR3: CATDHRPGHWGSNSPLHF. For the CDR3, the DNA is TGTGCCACCGATCACCGCCCCGGACACTGGGGCTCCAATTCACCCCTCCACTTT.

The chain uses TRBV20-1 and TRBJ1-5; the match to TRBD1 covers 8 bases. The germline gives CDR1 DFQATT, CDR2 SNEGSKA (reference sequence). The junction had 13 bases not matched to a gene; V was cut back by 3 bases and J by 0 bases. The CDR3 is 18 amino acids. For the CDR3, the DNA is TGCAGTGCTAGGGAGGACAGGGAACTAACGGGTAGCAATCAGCCCCAGCATTTT. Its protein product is CSAREDRELTGSNQPQHF.

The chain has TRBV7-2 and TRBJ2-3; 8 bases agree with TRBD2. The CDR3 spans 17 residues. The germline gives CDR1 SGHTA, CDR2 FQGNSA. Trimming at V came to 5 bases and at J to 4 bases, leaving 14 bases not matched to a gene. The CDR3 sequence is CASSPRGAGVGADTQYF. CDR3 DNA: TGTGCCAGCAGCCCCCGTGGAGCGGGGGTCGGGGCAGATACGCAGTATTTT.

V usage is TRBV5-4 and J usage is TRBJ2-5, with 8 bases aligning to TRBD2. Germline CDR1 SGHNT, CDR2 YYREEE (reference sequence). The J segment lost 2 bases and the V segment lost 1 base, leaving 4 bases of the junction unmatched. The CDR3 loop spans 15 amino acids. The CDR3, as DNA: TGTGCCAGCAGCTTGTTAGCGGGAACACAAGAGACCCAGTACTTC. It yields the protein CASSLLAGTQETQYF.

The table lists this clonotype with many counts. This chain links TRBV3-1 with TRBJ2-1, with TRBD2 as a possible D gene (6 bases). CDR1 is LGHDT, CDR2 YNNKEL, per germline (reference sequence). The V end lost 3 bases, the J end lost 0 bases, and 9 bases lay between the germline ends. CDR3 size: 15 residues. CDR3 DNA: TGTGCCAGCAGCCAGCCGCGGGGCTCCTACAATGAGCAGTTCTTC. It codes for CASSQPRGSYNEQFF.

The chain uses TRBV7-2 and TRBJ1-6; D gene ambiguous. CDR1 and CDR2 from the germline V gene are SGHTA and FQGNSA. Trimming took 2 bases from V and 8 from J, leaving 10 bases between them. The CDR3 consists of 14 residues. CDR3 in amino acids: CASSLSMMDSPLHF. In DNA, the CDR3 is TGTGCCAGCAGCTTATCCATGATGGATTCACCCCTCCACTTT.

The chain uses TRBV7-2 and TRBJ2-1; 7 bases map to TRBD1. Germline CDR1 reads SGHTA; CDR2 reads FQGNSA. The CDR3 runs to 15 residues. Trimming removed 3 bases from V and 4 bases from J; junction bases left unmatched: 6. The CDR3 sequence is CASSFRQGGYNEQFF. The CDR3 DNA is TGTGCCAGCAGCTTCAGACAGGGTGGATACAATGAGCAGTTCTTC.

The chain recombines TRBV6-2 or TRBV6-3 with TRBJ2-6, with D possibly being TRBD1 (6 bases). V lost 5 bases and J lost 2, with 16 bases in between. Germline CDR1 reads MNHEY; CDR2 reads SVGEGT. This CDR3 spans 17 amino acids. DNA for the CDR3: TGTGCCAGCAGTAACTTACAGGGAACCGCTGGGGCCAACGTCCTGACTTTC. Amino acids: CASSNLQGTAGANVLTF.

CDR3 nucleotide sequence: TGTGCCGGCCGAGCCGGGACAGGTGGAGGAGATACGCAGTATTTT. Translation gives CAGRAGTGGGDTQYF. The chain employs TRBV7-9 and TRBJ2-3; 8 bases align to TRBD1. Germline loops: CDR1 SEHNR, CDR2 FQNEAQ (reference sequence). CDR3 length: 15 residues. J was trimmed by 5 bases and V by 11 bases; bases with no gene match: 15.

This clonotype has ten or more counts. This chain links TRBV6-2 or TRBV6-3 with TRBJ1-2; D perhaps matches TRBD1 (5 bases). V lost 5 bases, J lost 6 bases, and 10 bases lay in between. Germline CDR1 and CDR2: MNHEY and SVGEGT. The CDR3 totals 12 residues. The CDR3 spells CASSLGTDGYTF. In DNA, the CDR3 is TGTGCCAGCAGTCTCGGGACGGATGGCTACACCTTC.

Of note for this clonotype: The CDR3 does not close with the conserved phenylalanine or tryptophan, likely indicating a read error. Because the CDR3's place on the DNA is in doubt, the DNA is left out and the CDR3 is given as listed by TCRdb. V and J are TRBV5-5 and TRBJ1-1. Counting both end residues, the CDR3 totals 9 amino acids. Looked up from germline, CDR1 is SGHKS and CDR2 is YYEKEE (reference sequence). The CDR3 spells CASSFWRSD.

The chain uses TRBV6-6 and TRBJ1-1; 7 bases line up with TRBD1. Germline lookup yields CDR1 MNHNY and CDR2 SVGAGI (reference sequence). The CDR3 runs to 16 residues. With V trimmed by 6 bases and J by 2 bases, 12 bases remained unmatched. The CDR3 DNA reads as TGTGCCAGCAGCTGGTTTACAGGGGTAAGAAACACTGAAGCTTTCTTT. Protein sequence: CASSWFTGVRNTEAFF.

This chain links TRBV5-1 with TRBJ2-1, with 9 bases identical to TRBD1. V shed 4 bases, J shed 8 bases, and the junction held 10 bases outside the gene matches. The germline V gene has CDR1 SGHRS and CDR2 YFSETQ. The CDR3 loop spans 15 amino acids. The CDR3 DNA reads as TGCGCCAGCAGCATCCGGGACAGGGTGATCGATGAGCAGTTCTTC. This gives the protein CASSIRDRVIDEQFF.

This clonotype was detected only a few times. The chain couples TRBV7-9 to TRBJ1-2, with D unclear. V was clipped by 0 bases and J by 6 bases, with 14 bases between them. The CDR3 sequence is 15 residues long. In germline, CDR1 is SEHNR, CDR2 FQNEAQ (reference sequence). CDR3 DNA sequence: TGTGCCAGCAGCTTAGCGGTCACAACGTCTGATGGCTACACCTTC. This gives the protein CASSLAVTTSDGYTF. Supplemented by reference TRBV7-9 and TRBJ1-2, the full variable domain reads DTGVSQNPRHKITKRGQNVTFRCDPISEHNRLYWYRQTLGQGPEFLTYFQNEAQLEKSRLLSDRFSAERPKGSFSTLEIQRTEQGDSAMYLCASSLAVTTSDGYTFGSGTRLTVV.

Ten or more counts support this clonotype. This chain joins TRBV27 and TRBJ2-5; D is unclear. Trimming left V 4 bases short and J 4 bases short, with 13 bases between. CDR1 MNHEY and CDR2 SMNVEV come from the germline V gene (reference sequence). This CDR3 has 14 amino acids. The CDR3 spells CASSSPASLETQYF. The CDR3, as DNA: TGTGCCAGCAGTTCCCCGGCGAGCCTAGAGACCCAGTACTTC.